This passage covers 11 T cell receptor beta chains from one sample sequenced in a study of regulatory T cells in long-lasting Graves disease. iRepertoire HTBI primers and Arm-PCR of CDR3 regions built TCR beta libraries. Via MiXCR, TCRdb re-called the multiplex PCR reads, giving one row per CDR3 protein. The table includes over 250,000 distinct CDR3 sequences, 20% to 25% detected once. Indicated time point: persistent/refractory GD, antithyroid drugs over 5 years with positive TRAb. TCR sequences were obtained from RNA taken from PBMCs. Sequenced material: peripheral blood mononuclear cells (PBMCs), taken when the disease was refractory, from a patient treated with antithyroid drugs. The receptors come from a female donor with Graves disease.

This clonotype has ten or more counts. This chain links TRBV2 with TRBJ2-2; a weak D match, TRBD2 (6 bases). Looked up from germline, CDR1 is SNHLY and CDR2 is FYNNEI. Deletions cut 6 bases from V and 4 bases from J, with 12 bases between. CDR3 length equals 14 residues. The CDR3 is CASSPDSGTGELFF. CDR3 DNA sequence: TGTGCCAGCAGCCCCGATAGCGGCACCGGGGAGCTGTTTTTT.

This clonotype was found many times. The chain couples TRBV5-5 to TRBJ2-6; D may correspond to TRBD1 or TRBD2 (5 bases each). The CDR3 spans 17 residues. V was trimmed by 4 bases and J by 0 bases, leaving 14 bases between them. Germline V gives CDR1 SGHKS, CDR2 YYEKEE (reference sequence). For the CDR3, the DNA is TGTGCCAGCAGCCCAAGGGTGGGGGACTCTGGGGCCAACGTCCTGACTTTC. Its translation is CASSPRVGDSGANVLTF.

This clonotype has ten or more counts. The CDR3 coding sequence is TGTGCCACCAGCAGACGACAGGGTTTGGCCTATGGCTACACCTTC. Protein: CATSRRQGLAYGYTF. This chain connects TRBV15 to TRBJ1-2, with 7 nucleotides matching TRBD1. CDR3 length: 15 residues. The V gene's germline CDR1 is LNHNV and CDR2 YYDKDF (reference sequence). The V gene end was trimmed by 2 bases and the J gene end by 4 bases; junction bases not matched to a gene: 7.

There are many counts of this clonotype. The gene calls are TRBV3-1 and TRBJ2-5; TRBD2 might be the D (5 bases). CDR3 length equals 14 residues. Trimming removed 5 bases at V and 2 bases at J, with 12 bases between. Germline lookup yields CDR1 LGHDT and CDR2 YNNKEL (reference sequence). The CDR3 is CASSRWETQETQYF. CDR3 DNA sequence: TGTGCCAGCAGCAGGTGGGAGACACAAGAGACCCAGTACTTC.

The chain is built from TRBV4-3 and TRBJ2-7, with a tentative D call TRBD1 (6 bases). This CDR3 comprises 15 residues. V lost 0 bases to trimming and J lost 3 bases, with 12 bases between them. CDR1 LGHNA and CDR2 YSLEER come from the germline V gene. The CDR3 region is CASSQDRDNHYEQYF. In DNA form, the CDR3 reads TGCGCCAGCAGCCAAGACCGGGACAACCACTACGAGCAGTACTTC.

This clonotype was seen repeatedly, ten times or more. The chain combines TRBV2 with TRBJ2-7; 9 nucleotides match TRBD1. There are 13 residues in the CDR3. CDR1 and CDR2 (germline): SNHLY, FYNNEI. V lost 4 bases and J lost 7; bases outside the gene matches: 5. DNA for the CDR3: TGTGCCAGCAGTGGGACAGGGGATGTAGAGCAGTACTTC. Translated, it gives CASSGTGDVEQYF.

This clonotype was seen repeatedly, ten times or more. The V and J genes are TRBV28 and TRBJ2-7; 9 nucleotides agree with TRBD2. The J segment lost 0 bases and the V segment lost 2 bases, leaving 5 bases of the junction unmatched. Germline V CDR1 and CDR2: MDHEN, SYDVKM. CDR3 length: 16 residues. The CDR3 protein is CASSLPPLAGSYEQYF. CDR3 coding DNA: TGTGCCAGCAGTTTACCCCCACTAGCGGGCTCCTACGAGCAGTACTTC.

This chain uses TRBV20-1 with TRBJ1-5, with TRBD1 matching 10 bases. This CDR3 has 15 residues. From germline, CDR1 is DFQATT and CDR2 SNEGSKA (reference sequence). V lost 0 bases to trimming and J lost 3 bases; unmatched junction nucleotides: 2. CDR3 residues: CSARDGQGVNQPQHF. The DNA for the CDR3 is TGCAGTGCTAGAGATGGACAGGGGGTCAATCAGCCCCAGCATTTT.

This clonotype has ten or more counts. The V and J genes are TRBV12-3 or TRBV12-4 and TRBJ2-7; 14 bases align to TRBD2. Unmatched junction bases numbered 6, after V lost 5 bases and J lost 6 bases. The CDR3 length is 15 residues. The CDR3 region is CASSRSGLAGAEQYF. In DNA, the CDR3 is TGTGCCAGCAGTCGGTCGGGACTAGCGGGAGCCGAGCAGTACTTC.

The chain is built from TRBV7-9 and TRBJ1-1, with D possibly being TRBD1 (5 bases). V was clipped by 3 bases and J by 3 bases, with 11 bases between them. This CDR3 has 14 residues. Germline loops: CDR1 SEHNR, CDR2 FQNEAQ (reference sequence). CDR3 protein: CASSFQGTDTEAFF. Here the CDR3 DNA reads TGTGCCAGCAGCTTTCAGGGTACTGACACTGAAGCTTTCTTT.

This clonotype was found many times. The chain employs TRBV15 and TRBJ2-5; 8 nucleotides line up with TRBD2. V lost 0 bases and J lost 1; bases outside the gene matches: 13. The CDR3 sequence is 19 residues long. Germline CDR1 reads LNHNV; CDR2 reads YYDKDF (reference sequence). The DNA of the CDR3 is TGTGCCACCAGCAGAGATGGGACCATGACTAGCGCGATCCAAGAGACCCAGTACTTC. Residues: CATSRDGTMTSAIQETQYF.